Reported below is one TCR beta chain. The antigen is unknown. Only in-frame clones appear in the TCRdb table, and some are missing; sequencing was by immunoSEQ multiplex PCR. The sample has roughly 29,000 clones; around 84% are singletons. This specimen comes from a study of PD-L1 blockade in urothelial cancer. Study-level information: Patients commenced intravenous atezolizumab, 1,200 mg every 3 weeks, in about 2014.

Time point: peripheral blood 6 weeks after treatment start. Individual patients had between 1 and 8 samples, taken pretreatment and on-treatment. Notes on the study in general: A below-median TCR clonality in blood before treatment predicted better survival. Durable-benefit cases showed more tumor-associated blood clone expansion at 3 weeks.

This material consisted of PBMCs, taken around atezolizumab (anti-PD-L1) treatment. The sequence derives from a man in his 70s with urothelial cancer.

CDR3 loop: CASSPTGTGVTAFF. The CDR3, as DNA: TGTGCCAGCTCACCAACCGGGACAGGGGTCACAGCTTTCTTT. The chain employs TRBV18 and TRBJ1-1, with 10 bases matching TRBD1. From germline, CDR1 is KGHSH and CDR2 LQKENI. There are 14 residues in the CDR3. Trimming took 2 bases from V and 10 from J; bases not matched to a gene: 7.